Below, 17 T cell receptor beta chains from the same sample are listed, as sequenced in a study of T cell changes during pregnancy in multiple sclerosis. Profiling relied on immunoSEQ multiplex PCR, and the TCRdb table lists in-frame clones only, not all of them. Among fewer than 110,000 clones listed, about nine tenths were seen once. This specimen consisted of peripheral blood, obtained in the second trimester of pregnancy. The receptors were gathered from a female donor with multiple sclerosis, enrolled in a pregnancy study.

The rearrangement uses TRBV11-3 and TRBJ2-5; 7 nucleotides align to TRBD2. The germline gives CDR1 SGHNT, CDR2 YENEEA. This CDR3 has 13 residues. Germline trimming cut 5 bases from V and 7 bases from J; bases unmatched to any gene: 7. CDR3 residues: CASSLGLDATQYF. CDR3 bases: TGTGCCAGCAGCCTAGGACTAGATGCGACCCAGTACTTC.

The DNA for the CDR3 is TGTGCCAGCAGCCAGCGTATTTCCTCCTACAATGAGCAGTTCTTC. It codes for CASSQRISSYNEQFF. The gene calls are TRBV7-3 and TRBJ2-1, with unresolved D. Germline loops: CDR1 SGHTA, CDR2 FQGTGA. V was cut by 5 bases and J by 0 bases, with 11 bases left in between. The CDR3 is made up of 15 amino acids.

The V gene is TRBV5-1, the J gene TRBJ2-1; the D is unclear. Germline V gives CDR1 SGHRS, CDR2 YFSETQ. There are 17 residues in the CDR3. V was cut by 3 bases and J by 3 bases, with 19 bases left in between. The CDR3 spells CASSSADLVEIYNEQFF. The CDR3 bases are TGCGCCAGCAGCTCGGCGGATCTAGTTGAAATCTACAATGAGCAGTTCTTC.

The CDR3 DNA reads TGTGCCAACGAATCGCGCGATCCTAGCACAGATACGCAGTATTTT. This gives the protein CANESRDPSTDTQYF. The genes are TRBV7-9 and TRBJ2-3; the D is unclear. Germline-derived CDR1 and CDR2 are SEHNR and FQNEAQ (reference sequence). Trimming took off 10 bases at V and 0 bases at J, with 17 bases between the two ends. The CDR3 is 15 residues long.

V and J are TRBV6-4 and TRBJ2-1, with D unclear. This CDR3 has 14 residues. V was shortened by 8 bases and J by 1 base, with 12 bases between the two germline ends. Germline values: CDR1 MRHNA, CDR2 SNTAGT. CDR3 sequence reads: CASRVEESYNEQFF. Written as DNA, the CDR3 is TGTGCCAGCCGGGTCGAGGAATCCTACAATGAGCAGTTCTTC.

V is TRBV7-2 and J is TRBJ1-1, with 11 bases matching TRBD1. CDR1 is SGHTA and CDR2 is FQGNSA in the germline V gene. Trimming cost V 5 bases and J 2 bases; bases outside gene matches: 4. CDR3 length: 15 amino acids. Here the CDR3 DNA reads TGTGCCAGCAGCCCTTGGACAGGGGGCAACACTGAAGCTTTCTTT. Its translation is CASSPWTGGNTEAFF.

This sequence joins TRBV5-1 and TRBJ1-3; D uncertain. V was trimmed by 0 bases and J by 1 base, leaving 14 bases between them. Germline CDR1 SGHRS, CDR2 YFSETQ. The CDR3 spans 17 residues. The DNA of the CDR3 is TGCGCCAGCAGCTTGGGCCTGGGCGTCCGATCTGGAAACACCATATATTTT. Translation: CASSLGLGVRSGNTIYF. The variable domain in full, with the rest retrieved from reference TRBV5-1 and TRBJ1-3, is KAGVTQTPRYLIKTRGQQVTLSCSPISGHRSVSWYQQTPGQGLQFLFEYFSETQRNKGNFPGRFSGRQFSNSRSEMNVSTLELGDSALYLCASSLGLGVRSGNTIYFGEGSWLTVV.

The chain has TRBV10-3 and TRBJ2-7, with no clear D. The length of the CDR3 is 14 residues. V lost 2 bases and J 3 bases, leaving 11 bases between the germline ends. Germline V gene lookup returns CDR1 ENHRY and CDR2 SYGVKD. In nucleotides, the CDR3 is TGTGCCATCAGTGAGGGATTAGCCTTCTACGAGCAGTACTTC. Protein product: CAISEGLAFYEQYF.

In this sample, this clone turned up once. The V call is TRBV6-1, the J call TRBJ2-5, with a possible D match to TRBD2 (6 bases). Trimming took off 4 bases at V and 5 bases at J, with 17 bases between the two ends. This CDR3 has 15 residues. The V gene's germline CDR1 is MNHNS and CDR2 SASEGT. The CDR3, as DNA: TGTGCCAGCAGTGGGGGGGTGGAGGGGTGGGAGACCCAGTACTTC. It encodes CASSGGVEGWETQYF.

The genes are TRBV6-6 and TRBJ2-7, with D perhaps matching TRBD1 (6 bases). The ends were cut back, 6 bases at V and 6 bases at J, with 12 bases in the middle. The CDR3 covers 12 residues. The germline V gene encodes CDR1 MNHNY and CDR2 SVGAGI (reference sequence). In DNA, the CDR3 is TGTGCCAGCAGGCCAACAGGGTTCGAGCAGTACTTC. Its protein is CASRPTGFEQYF.

This chain connects TRBV11-2 to TRBJ2-7; weak D call: TRBD1 (5 bases). V dropped 5 bases and J dropped 5 bases, with 16 bases sitting between them. From germline, CDR1 is SGHAT and CDR2 FQNNGV. The length of the CDR3 is 14 residues. The CDR3 DNA reads as TGTGCCAGCAGCCATCTTACAGGAGTCAACGAGCAGTACTTC. Amino acids: CASSHLTGVNEQYF.

The V call is TRBV25-1, the J call TRBJ1-1, with D unclear. Looked up from germline, CDR1 is MGHDK and CDR2 is SYGVNS. V was pared by 5 bases and J by 7 bases, with 11 bases between. The CDR3 is 12 amino acids. The chain's CDR3 is CASSRLPDEAFF. CDR3 coding DNA: TGTGCCAGCAGTCGACTCCCCGATGAAGCTTTCTTT.

This clone has a single count. The chain couples TRBV4-1 to TRBJ2-7; 8 bases match TRBD1. This CDR3 is built from 16 residues. The J segment lost 3 bases and the V segment lost 1 base, leaving 8 bases of the junction unmatched. Per germline, CDR1 MGHRA and CDR2 YSYEKL. In DNA form, the CDR3 reads TGCGCCAGCAGCCAAGGCTTGTGGGGACAGGTCTACGAGCAGTACTTC. The encoded protein is CASSQGLWGQVYEQYF.

The V gene is TRBV5-8, the J gene TRBJ2-1; D is unresolved. CDR3 length: 15 amino acids. CDR1 and CDR2 (germline): SGHTS, YDEGEE. V shed 0 bases and J shed 0 bases, with 7 bases lying between them. The CDR3, as DNA: TGTGCCAGCAGCTTGGGCGAGAGCTCCTACAATGAGCAGTTCTTC. Its translation: CASSLGESSYNEQFF.

The chain combines TRBV29-1 with TRBJ2-1; D ambiguous. The length of the CDR3 is 11 residues. The germline V gene encodes CDR1 SQVTM and CDR2 ANQGSEA. The germline V and J ends were trimmed by 4 bases and 9 bases, with 10 bases remaining between them. CDR3 sequence: CSVASSVEQFF. DNA for the CDR3: TGCAGCGTTGCGTCTTCTGTTGAGCAGTTCTTC.

The V and J genes are TRBV5-1 and TRBJ2-3; 8 nucleotides align to TRBD2. Per germline, CDR1 SGHRS and CDR2 YFSETQ. V lost 1 base to trimming and J lost 5 bases; unmatched junction nucleotides: 6. The CDR3 spans 15 residues. CDR3 sequence (DNA): TGCGCCAGCAGCTTGAGAGGGACTAGGGGAGATACGCAGTATTTT. Translation: CASSLRGTRGDTQYF.

The chain employs TRBV2 and TRBJ2-1, with D perhaps TRBD2 (6 bases). The CDR3 extends over 15 amino acids. Germline-derived CDR1 and CDR2 are SNHLY and FYNNEI. V lost 6 bases to trimming and J lost 3 bases, with 15 bases between them. CDR3 DNA sequence: TGTGCCAGCAGCCGGGACTTCCGGCGCTACAATGAGCAGTTCTTC. Encoded protein: CASSRDFRRYNEQFF.